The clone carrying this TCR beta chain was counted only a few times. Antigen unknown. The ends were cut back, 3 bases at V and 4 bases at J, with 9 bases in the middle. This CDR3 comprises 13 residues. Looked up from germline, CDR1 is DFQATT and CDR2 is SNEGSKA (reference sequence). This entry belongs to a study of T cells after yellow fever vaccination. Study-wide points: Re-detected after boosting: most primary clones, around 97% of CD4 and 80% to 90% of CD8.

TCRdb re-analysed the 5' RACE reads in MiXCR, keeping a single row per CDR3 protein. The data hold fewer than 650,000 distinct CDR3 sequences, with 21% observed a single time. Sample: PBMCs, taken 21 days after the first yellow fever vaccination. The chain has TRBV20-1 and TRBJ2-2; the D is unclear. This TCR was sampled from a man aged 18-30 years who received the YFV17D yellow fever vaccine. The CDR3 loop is CSASWTSTGELFF. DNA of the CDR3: TGCAGTGCTAGCTGGACGAGCACCGGGGAGCTGTTTTTT.